What follows describes a single T cell receptor (beta chain). Trimming shortened V by 2 bases and J by 0 bases, and 12 bases separated the two germline ends. The CDR3 length is 16 residues. Germline V gives CDR1 SGHVS, CDR2 FQNEAQ. These data come from a study of blood T cell repertoires in COVID-19. The data were produced by immunoSEQ multiplex PCR, yet TCRdb's version contains in-frame clones alone and is incomplete. Altogether a few hundred thousand clones are present, roughly 89% being singletons, with the ten largest covering 2% to 2.5%. The chain couples TRBV7-8 to TRBJ2-3; tentative D call: TRBD2 (7 bases). The source is a man aged 25 to 45 who had recovered from COVID-19. The specimen was peripheral blood. The CDR3 loop is CASSLRGASSTDTQYF. Here the CDR3 DNA reads TGTGCCAGCAGCTTACGGGGGGCGTCCAGCACAGATACGCAGTATTTT.